The following is a TCR beta chain sequence with its context. Its binding antigen is unknown. No qualities accompany the bases; no much larger clone lies one base away. The germline V gene encodes CDR1 LGHNA and CDR2 YSLEER. Spanning cysteine to phenylalanine, the CDR3 consists of 15 amino acids. The read is trimmed to its CDR3 DNA, 45 bases read in frame from base 1. The V end loses 6 bases and the J end loses 0 bases, and a stretch of 12 bases separates them. To prepare the library, the immunoSEQ multiplex PCR assay was applied. This immuneACCESS table, as held by TCRdb, lists in-frame sequences with V and J called but not all clones. Of the missing ones, under half trace to an unresolved V gene in checked studies; the others have no known cause. This sample gives some 83,000 clones in total; about 91% of them show up just once. The top ten hold about 3.8% of the sample. The data derive from a study of T cell changes during pregnancy in multiple sclerosis (dated by TCRdb to about 2019). Background on the whole study: The study examined how the T cell repertoire changed over the course of pregnancy in women with multiple sclerosis.

Sequenced material: PBMCs, taken in the first trimester of pregnancy. The chain uses TRBV4-3 and TRBJ2-1; tentative D gene TRBD2, with 6 bases matching. The receptor was isolated from a female donor in good health, serving as a control in a pregnancy study. Some clones in this sample may be carry-over from other donors' samples. The CDR3 reads as follows: CASSFSGSSYNEQFF. The nucleotide sequence reads as follows: TGCGCCAGCAGTTTCTCCGGGAGCTCCTACAATGAGCAGTTCTTC.